This T cell receptor beta chain was found in a study of shared clonotypes between healthy human individuals. Here immunoSEQ multiplex PCR was the method, and the copy in TCRdb shows in-frame clones only, minus some. The sample records around 2,000,000 clones, over 85% being singletons. This clone was recorded a few times. This CDR3 region has 17 residues. CDR1 is KGHSH and CDR2 is LQKENI in the germline V gene. The chain employs TRBV18 and TRBJ2-5, with D maybe TRBD1 (5 bases). TRBJ2-7 matches the DNA end more closely, so the J call is doubtful. The receptor comes from a man between 18 and 35 years old in good health. Sequenced material: naive CD4+ T cells sorted from blood. Regarding subset: CD45RA+ positively selected. This CDR3 reads CASSLSNGHSSSYEQYF. In DNA form, the CDR3 reads TGTGCCAGCTCCCTAAGCAACGGACACTCCAGCTCCTACGAGCAGTACTTC.